The 6 T cell receptor beta chains below come from one sample, sequenced in a study of cytomegalovirus exposure and HLA in healthy donors. Researchers ran the PCR with 60 Vbeta and 13 Jbeta primers. Repertoires were generated with immunoSEQ multiplex PCR, while TCRdb's copy carries only in-frame clones and drops some. The sample has tens of thousands of clones; the top ten hold approximately 5%. Sequenced sample: PBMCs. These TCRs come from a woman between 35 and 50 years old in good health and CMV-seropositive.

The rearrangement uses TRBV20-1 and TRBJ2-1; no clear D. CDR3 length: 11 amino acids. CDR1 DFQATT and CDR2 SNEGSKA come from the germline V gene (reference sequence). CDR3 amino acids: CRPGSYNEQFF. CDR3 sequence (DNA): TGCAGACCCGGGTCTTACAATGAGCAGTTCTTC.

V is TRBV2 and J is TRBJ2-7, with 9 bases matching TRBD2. Germline V gene sequence: CDR1 SNHLY, CDR2 FYNNEI. The length of the CDR3 is 17 residues. The trim removed 8 bases at V and 3 bases at J, leaving 17 bases unmatched. The CDR3 nucleotides read TGTGCCAGCGGGGGATCTAGCGGGACCCTTTCCAACTACGAGCAGTACTTC. It encodes CASGGSSGTLSNYEQYF.

This rearrangement joins TRBV30 to TRBJ2-3; D unresolved. Trimming removed 2 bases from V and 3 bases from J, with 6 bases in between. Germline CDR1 reads GTSNPN; CDR2 reads SVGIG (reference sequence). This CDR3 contains 12 residues. CDR3 sequence: CAWSRQTDTQYF. The CDR3 DNA follows: TGTGCCTGGAGTCGCCAGACAGATACGCAGTATTTT.

The J gene is TRBJ2-7, the V gene TRBV5-5; the D is unclear. V lost 1 base and J 1 base, leaving 6 bases between the germline ends. This CDR3 has 13 residues. From germline, CDR1 is SGHKS and CDR2 YYEKEE (reference sequence). CDR3 loop: CASSLFTSYEQYF. DNA for the CDR3: TGTGCCAGCAGCTTGTTCACTTCCTACGAGCAGTACTTC.

This sequence joins TRBV18 and TRBJ2-3; D gene ambiguous. The germline V gene has CDR1 KGHSH and CDR2 LQKENI. CDR3 size: 13 residues. Between the trimmed V and J ends, which lost 3 bases and 1 base, there was a span of 5 bases. The CDR3 DNA reads as TGTGCCAGCTCACCCTCAGGCACAGATACGCAGTATTTT. It specifies CASSPSGTDTQYF.

This chain joins TRBV5-1 and TRBJ2-2, with D tentatively TRBD1 (5 bases). The CDR3 has 14 amino acids. With 0 bases removed from V and 6 bases from J, the gap between germline ends came to 9 bases. CDR1 and CDR2 from the germline V gene are SGHRS and YFSETQ. CDR3 DNA: TGCGCCAGCAGCTTGGACCCAGGGCCCGGGGAGCTGTTTTTT. Encoded protein: CASSLDPGPGELFF.